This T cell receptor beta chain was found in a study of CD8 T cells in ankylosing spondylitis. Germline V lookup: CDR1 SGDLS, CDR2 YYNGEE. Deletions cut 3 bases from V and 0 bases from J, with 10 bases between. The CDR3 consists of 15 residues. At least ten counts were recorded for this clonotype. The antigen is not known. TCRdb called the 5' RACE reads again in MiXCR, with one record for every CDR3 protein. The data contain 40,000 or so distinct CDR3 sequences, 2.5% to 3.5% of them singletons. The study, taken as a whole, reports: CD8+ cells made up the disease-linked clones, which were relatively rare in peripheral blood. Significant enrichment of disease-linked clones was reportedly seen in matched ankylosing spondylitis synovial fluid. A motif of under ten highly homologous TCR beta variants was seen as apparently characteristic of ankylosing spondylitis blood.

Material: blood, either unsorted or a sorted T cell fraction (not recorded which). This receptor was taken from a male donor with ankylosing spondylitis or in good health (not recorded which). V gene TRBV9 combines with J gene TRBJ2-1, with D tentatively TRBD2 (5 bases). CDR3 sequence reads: CASSASPGSYNEQFF. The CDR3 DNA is TGTGCCAGCAGCGCTAGCCCCGGCTCCTACAATGAGCAGTTCTTC.